The 2 T cell receptor beta chains in this list originate from one sample, sequenced in a study of T cell responses to AZD1222 COVID-19 vaccine. Method: immunoSEQ multiplex PCR; TCRdb's copy keeps in-frame clones and lacks some. The table has approximately 88,000 clones, 90% seen once; the top ten hold around 5.8%. The input for sequencing was peripheral blood, taken 28 days after the second AZD1222 dose. The receptors originated from an adult who received the AZD1222 COVID-19 vaccine.

The chain recombines TRBV5-4 with TRBJ2-3; TRBD1 is a possible D gene (6 bases). V lost 0 bases, J lost 6 bases, and 14 bases lay in between. This CDR3 region has 15 residues. The V gene's germline CDR1 is SGHNT and CDR2 YYREEE (reference sequence). CDR3 loop: CASSLAGTSRDTQYF. Written as DNA, the CDR3 is TGTGCCAGCAGCTTGGCCGGGACAAGCCGGGATACGCAGTATTTT. The full variable domain, in which reference TRBV5-4 and TRBJ2-3 provide the parts outside the CDR3, is ETGVTQSPTHLIKTRGQQVTLRCSSQSGHNTVSWYQQALGQGPQFIFQYYREEENGRGNFPPRFSGLQFPNYSSELNVNALELDDSALYLCASSLAGTSRDTQYFGPGTRLTVL.

The chain joins TRBV5-4 to TRBJ1-2, with TRBD1 matching 7 bases. CDR1 SGHNT and CDR2 YYREEE come from the germline V gene (reference sequence). Trimming removed 2 bases from V and 0 bases from J; junction bases left unmatched: 13. The CDR3 contains 18 residues. The CDR3 DNA is TGTGCCAGCAGCTTCAGGGGGGTAGGGGGAGGCTCTAACTATGGCTACACCTTC. Amino acids: CASSFRGVGGGSNYGYTF.